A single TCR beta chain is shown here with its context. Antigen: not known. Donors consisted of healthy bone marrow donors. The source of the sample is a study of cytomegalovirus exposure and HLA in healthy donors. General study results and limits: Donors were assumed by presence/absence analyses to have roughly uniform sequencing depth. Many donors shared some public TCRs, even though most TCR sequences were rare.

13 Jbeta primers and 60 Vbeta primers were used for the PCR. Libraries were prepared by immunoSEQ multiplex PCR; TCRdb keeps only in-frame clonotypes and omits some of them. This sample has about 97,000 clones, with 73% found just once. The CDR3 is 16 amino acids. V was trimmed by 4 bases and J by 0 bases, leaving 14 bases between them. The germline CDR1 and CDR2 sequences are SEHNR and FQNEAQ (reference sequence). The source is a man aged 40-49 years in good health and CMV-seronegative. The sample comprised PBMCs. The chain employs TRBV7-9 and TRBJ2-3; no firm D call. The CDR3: CASSSSRFPSTDTQYF. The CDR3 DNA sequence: TGTGCCAGCAGCTCTTCTAGGTTCCCTAGCACAGATACGCAGTATTTT. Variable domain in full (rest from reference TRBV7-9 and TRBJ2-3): DTGVSQNPRHKITKRGQNVTFRCDPISEHNRLYWYRQTLGQGPEFLTYFQNEAQLEKSRLLSDRFSAERPKGSFSTLEIQRTEQGDSAMYLCASSSSRFPSTDTQYFGPGTRLTVL.